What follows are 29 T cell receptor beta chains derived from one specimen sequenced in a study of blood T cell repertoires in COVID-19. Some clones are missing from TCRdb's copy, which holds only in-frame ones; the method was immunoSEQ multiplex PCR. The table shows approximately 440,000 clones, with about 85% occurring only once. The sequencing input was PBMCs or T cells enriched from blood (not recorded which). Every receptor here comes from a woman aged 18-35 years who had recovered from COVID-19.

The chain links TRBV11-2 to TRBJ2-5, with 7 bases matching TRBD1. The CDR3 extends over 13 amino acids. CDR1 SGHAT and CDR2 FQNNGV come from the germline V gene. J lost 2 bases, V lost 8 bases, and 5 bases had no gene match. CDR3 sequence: CASRQGDQETQYF. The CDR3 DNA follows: TGTGCCAGCCGTCAGGGGGATCAAGAGACCCAGTACTTC.

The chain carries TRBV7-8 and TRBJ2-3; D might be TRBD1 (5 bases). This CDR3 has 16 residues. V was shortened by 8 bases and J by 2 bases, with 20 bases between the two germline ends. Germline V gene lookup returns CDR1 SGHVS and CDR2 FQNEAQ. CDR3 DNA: TGTGCCAGCCGAAAGGGGCGCTTAGGATTCACAGATACGCAGTATTTT. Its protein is CASRKGRLGFTDTQYF.

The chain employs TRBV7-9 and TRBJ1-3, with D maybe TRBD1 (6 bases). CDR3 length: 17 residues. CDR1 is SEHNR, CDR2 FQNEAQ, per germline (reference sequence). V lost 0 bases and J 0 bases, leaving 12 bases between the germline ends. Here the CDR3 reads CASSLARGGDSGNTIYF. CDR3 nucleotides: TGTGCCAGCAGCTTAGCGAGGGGGGGCGACTCTGGAAACACCATATATTTT.

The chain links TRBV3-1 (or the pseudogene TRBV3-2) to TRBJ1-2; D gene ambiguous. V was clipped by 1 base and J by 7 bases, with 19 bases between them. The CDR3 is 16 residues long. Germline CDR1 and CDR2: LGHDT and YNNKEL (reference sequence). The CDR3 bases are TGTGCCAGCAGCCAAGGGGGAACGGTCGTGGGAGGTGGCTACACCTTC. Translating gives CASSQGGTVVGGGYTF.

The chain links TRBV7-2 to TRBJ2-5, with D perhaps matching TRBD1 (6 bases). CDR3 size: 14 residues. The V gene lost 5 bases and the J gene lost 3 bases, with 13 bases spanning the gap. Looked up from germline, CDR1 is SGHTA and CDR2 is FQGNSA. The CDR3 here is CASSLGAGKETQYF. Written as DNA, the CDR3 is TGTGCCAGCAGCCTGGGGGCAGGGAAAGAGACCCAGTACTTC. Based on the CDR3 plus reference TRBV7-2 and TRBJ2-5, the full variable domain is GAGVSQSPSNKVTEKGKDVELRCDPISGHTALYWYRQSLGQGLEFLIYFQGNSAPDKSGLPSDRFSAERTGGSVSTLTIQRTQQEDSAVYLCASSLGAGKETQYFGPGTRLLVL.

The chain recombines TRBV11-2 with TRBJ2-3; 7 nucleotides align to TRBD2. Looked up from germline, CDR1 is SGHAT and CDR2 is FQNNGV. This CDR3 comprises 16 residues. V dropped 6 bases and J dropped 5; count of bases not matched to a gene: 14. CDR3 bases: TGTGCCAGCAGTCCCTATGCGAGTAGCGGGCGAGATACGCAGTATTTT. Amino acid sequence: CASSPYASSGRDTQYF.

The CDR3 here is CASSLGDTLNTEAFF. For the CDR3, the DNA is TGCGCCAGCAGCTTGGGGGACACTTTGAACACTGAAGCTTTCTTT. This chain links TRBV5-1 with TRBJ1-1; TRBD1 might be the D (6 bases). Germline CDR1 is SGHRS and CDR2 is YFSETQ. The CDR3 extends over 15 amino acids. Trimming left V 0 bases short and J 0 bases short, with 9 bases between. Full variable domain (rest looked up from reference TRBV5-1 and TRBJ1-1): KAGVTQTPRYLIKTRGQQVTLSCSPISGHRSVSWYQQTPGQGLQFLFEYFSETQRNKGNFPGRFSGRQFSNSRSEMNVSTLELGDSALYLCASSLGDTLNTEAFFGQGTRLTVV.

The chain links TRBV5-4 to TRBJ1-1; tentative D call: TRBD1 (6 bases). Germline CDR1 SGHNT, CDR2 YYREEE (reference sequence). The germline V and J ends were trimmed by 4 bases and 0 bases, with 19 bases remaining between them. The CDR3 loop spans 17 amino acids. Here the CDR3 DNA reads TGTGCCAGCAGCCGACCCTTCGGGGGGGCCGTGAACACTGAAGCTTTCTTT. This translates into CASSRPFGGAVNTEAFF.

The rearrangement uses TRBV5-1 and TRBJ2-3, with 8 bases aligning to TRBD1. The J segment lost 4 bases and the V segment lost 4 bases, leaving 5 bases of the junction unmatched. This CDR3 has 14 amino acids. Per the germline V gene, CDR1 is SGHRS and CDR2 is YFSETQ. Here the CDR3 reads CASSPTGVPDTQYF. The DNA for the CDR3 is TGCGCCAGCAGCCCGACAGGGGTTCCAGATACGCAGTATTTT.

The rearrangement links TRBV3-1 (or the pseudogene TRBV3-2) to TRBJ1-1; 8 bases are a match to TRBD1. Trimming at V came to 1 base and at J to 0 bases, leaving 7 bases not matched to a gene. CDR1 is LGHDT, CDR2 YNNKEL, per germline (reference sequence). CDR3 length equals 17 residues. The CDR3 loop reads CASSQAPGQGMNTEAFF. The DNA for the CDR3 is TGTGCCAGCAGCCAAGCCCCAGGACAGGGAATGAACACTGAAGCTTTCTTT.

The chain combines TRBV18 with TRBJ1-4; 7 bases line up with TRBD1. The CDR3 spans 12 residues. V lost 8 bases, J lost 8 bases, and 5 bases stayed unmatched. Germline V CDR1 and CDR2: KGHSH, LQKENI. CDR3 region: CASTRGDEKLFF. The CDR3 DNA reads TGTGCCAGCACCAGGGGGGACGAAAAACTGTTTTTT.

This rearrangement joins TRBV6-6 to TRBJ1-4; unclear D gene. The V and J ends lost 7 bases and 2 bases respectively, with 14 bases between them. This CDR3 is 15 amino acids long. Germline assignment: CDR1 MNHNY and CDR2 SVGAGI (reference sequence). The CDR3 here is CASTKNPGTNEKLFF. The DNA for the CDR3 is TGTGCCAGCACCAAAAATCCCGGGACTAATGAAAAACTGTTTTTT.

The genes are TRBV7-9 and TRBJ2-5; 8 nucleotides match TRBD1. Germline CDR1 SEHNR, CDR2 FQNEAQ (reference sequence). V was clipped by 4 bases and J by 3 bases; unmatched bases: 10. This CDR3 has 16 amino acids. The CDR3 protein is CASSSLAAGGKETQYF. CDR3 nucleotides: TGTGCCAGCAGCTCGCTCGCGGCAGGGGGCAAAGAGACCCAGTACTTC.

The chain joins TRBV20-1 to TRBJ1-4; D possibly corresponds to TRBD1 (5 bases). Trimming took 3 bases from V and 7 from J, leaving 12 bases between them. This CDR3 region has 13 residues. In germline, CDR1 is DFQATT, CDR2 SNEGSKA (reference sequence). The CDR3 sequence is CSASGLGGEKLFF. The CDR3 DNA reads TGCAGTGCTAGTGGGCTGGGGGGTGAAAAACTGTTTTTT.

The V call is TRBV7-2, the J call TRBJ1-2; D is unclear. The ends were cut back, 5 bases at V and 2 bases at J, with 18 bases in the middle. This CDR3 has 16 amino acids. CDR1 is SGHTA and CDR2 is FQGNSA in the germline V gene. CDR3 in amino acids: CASSPEGGTQNYGYTF. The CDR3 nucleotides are TGTGCCAGCAGCCCCGAGGGCGGCACACAGAACTATGGCTACACCTTC. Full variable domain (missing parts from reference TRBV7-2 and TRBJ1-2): GAGVSQSPSNKVTEKGKDVELRCDPISGHTALYWYRQSLGQGLEFLIYFQGNSAPDKSGLPSDRFSAERTGGSVSTLTIQRTQQEDSAVYLCASSPEGGTQNYGYTFGSGTRLTVV.

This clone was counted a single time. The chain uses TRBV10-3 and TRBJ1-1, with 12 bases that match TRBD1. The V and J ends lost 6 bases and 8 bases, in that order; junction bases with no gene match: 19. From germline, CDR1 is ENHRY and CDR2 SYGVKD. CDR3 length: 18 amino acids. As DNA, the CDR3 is TGTGCCATCAGGCCGGGACAGGGGGCCTCTTATTTAGGTCGGGAAGCTTTCTTT. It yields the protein CAIRPGQGASYLGREAFF.

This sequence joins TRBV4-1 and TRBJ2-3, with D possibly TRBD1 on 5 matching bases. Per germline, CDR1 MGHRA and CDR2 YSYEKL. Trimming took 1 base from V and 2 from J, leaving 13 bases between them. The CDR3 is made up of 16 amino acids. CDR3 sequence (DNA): TGCGCCAGCAGCCAAGTTGAAGGGGCTGACACAGATACGCAGTATTTT. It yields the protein CASSQVEGADTDTQYF.

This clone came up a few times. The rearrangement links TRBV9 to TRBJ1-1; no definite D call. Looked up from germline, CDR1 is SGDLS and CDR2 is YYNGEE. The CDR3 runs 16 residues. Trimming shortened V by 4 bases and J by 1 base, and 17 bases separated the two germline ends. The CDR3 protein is CASSRETGWENTEAFF. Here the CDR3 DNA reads TGTGCCAGCAGCCGGGAAACCGGTTGGGAGAACACTGAAGCTTTCTTT.

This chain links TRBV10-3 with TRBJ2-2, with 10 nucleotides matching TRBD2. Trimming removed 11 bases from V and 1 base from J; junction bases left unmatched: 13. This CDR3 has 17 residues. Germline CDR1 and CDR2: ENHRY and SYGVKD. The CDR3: CAAYSASGGQNTGELFF. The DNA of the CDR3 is TGTGCCGCCTACTCCGCTAGCGGGGGCCAGAACACCGGGGAGCTGTTTTTT.

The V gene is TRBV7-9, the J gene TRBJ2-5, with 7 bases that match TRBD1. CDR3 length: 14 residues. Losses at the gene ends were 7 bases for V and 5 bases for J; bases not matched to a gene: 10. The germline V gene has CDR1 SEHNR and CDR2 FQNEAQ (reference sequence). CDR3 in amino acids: CASISHRGDETQYF. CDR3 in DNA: TGTGCCAGCATATCACACAGGGGCGATGAGACCCAGTACTTC.

CDR3 nucleotides: TGTGCCAGTAGTCCGACAGGGGGAATGAATCAGCCCCAGCATTTT. Translation gives CASSPTGGMNQPQHF. This chain uses TRBV19 with TRBJ1-5; 9 bases match TRBD1. This CDR3 contains 15 residues. V was pared by 5 bases and J by 4 bases, with 6 bases of the junction left unmatched. Germline CDR1 LNHDA, CDR2 SQIVND (reference sequence).

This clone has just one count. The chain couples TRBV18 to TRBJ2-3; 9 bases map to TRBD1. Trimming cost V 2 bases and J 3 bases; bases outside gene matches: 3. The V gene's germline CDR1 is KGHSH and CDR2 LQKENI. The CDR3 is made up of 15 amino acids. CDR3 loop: CASSPRDRETDTQYF. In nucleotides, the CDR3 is TGTGCCAGCTCACCAAGGGACAGGGAGACAGATACGCAGTATTTT.

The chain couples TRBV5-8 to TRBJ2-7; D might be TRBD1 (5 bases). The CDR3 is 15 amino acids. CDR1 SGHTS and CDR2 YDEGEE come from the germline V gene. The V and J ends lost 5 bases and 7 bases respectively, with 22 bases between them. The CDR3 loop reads CASSPQLSRAWEQYF. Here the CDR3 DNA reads TGTGCCAGCAGTCCTCAATTGAGCAGGGCCTGGGAGCAGTACTTC. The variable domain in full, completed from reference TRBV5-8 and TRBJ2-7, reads EAGVTQSPTHLIKTRGQQATLRCSPISGHTSVYWYQQALGLGLQFLLWYDEGEERNRGNFPPRFSGRQFPNYSSELNVNALELEDSALYLCASSPQLSRAWEQYFGPGTRLTVT.

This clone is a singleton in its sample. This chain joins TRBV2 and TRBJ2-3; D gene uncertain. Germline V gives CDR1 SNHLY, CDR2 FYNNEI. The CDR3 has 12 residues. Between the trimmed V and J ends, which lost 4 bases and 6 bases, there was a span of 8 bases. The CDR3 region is CASSAQSDTQYF. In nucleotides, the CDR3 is TGTGCCAGCAGTGCACAGTCGGATACGCAGTATTTT.

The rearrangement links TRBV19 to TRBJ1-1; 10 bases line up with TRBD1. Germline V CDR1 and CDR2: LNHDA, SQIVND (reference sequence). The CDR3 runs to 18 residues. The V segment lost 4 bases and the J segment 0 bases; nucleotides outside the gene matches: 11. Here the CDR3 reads CASSSSGTGVSMNTEAFF. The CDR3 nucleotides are TGTGCCAGTAGTAGCTCCGGGACAGGGGTTTCCATGAACACTGAAGCTTTCTTT.

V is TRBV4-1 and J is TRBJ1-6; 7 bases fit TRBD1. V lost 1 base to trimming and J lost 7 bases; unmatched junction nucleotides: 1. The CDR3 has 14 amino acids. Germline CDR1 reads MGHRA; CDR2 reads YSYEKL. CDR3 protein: CASSQGDRNSPLHF. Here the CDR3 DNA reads TGCGCCAGCAGCCAAGGGGACAGAAATTCACCCCTCCACTTT.

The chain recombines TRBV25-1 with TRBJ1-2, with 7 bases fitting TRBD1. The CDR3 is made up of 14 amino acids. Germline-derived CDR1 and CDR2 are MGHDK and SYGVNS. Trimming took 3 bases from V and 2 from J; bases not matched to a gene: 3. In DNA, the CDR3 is TGTGCCAGCAGTGAGCTGGACAGGAACTATGGCTACACCTTC. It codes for CASSELDRNYGYTF.

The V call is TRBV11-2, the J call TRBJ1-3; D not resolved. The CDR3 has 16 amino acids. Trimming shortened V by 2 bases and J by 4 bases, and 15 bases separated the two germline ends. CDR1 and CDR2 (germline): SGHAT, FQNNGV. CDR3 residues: CASSLHGGVAGNTIYF. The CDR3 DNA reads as TGTGCCAGCAGCTTACATGGCGGGGTTGCAGGAAACACCATATATTTT. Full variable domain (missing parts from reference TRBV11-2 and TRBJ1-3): EAGVAQSPRYKIIEKRQSVAFWCNPISGHATLYWYQQILGQGPKLLIQFQNNGVVDDSQLPKDRFSAERLKGVDSTLKIQPAKLEDSAVYLCASSLHGGVAGNTIYFGEGSWLTVV.

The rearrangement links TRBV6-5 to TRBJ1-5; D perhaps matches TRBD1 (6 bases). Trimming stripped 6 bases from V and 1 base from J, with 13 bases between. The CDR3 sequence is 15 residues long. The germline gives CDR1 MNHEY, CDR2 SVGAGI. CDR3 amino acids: CASRRGRSSNQPQHF. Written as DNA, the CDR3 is TGTGCCAGCAGGAGGGGGAGATCGAGCAATCAGCCCCAGCATTTT.